The next 27 T cell receptor beta chains were all read from a single sample in a study of response to subunit inactivated influenza vaccine. Each CDR3 protein is one row after TCRdb ran MiXCR on the RT-PCR reads. Of some 640,000 distinct CDR3 sequences detected, approximately 15% appear once; the ten largest clones hold around 6.5%. Sequenced material: PBMCs from blood, taken around 14 days before vaccination. The receptors stem from a man in his fifties who received an inactivated influenza vaccine.

This clonotype was observed a few times. The chain has TRBV12-3 or TRBV12-4 and TRBJ2-1; 9 nucleotides agree with TRBD2. There are 11 residues in the CDR3. V shed 6 bases, J shed 10 bases, and the junction held 1 base outside the gene matches. The CDR3 DNA sequence: TGTGCCAGCAGGAGCGGGGGGGAGCAGTTCTTC. Amino acids: CASRSGGEQFF.

This clonotype was counted between two and nine times. The chain employs TRBV7-2 and TRBJ2-5, with 8 bases aligning to TRBD2. J was trimmed by 4 bases and V by 4 bases; bases with no gene match: 5. Germline V gene sequence: CDR1 SGHTA, CDR2 FQGNSA. CDR3 length equals 14 residues. CDR3 protein: CASSSAGGRETQYF. CDR3 nucleotides: TGTGCCAGCAGCTCGGCGGGGGGAAGAGAGACCCAGTACTTC.

This chain uses TRBV12-3 or TRBV12-4 with TRBJ1-5, with unresolved D. This CDR3 contains 16 residues. Trimming removed 3 bases at V and 0 bases at J, with 12 bases between. The CDR3 sequence: CASSLNGVHSNQPQHF. As DNA, the CDR3 is TGTGCCAGCAGTTTGAACGGAGTACATAGCAATCAGCCCCAGCATTTT.

This chain links TRBV7-9 with TRBJ2-7; D is unresolved. V was shortened by 1 base and J by 3 bases, with 10 bases between the two germline ends. CDR1 is SEHNR, CDR2 FQNEAQ, per germline (reference sequence). CDR3 length: 14 amino acids. The CDR3: CASSLGSTYYEQYF. The CDR3 region has the DNA TGTGCCAGCAGCTTAGGCTCCACCTACTACGAGCAGTACTTC.

This clonotype appeared many times. The V call is TRBV25-1, the J call TRBJ1-1; D call uncertain. The CDR3 contains 11 residues. V was shortened by 8 bases and J by 4 bases, with 8 bases between the two germline ends. The V gene's germline CDR1 is MGHDK and CDR2 SYGVNS. The CDR3 loop reads CASRRATEAFF. The CDR3 coding sequence is TGTGCCAGCCGGAGGGCCACTGAAGCTTTCTTT.

This clonotype appeared a few times. The J gene is TRBJ2-3, the V gene TRBV7-2; no reliable D call. CDR1 is SGHTA and CDR2 is FQGNSA in the germline V gene. This CDR3 contains 14 residues. The V end was cut by 6 bases, the J end by 4 bases, with 14 bases between. The CDR3 DNA follows: TGTGCCAGCAGTCCCGCCCGGCACGCAGATACGCAGTATTTT. It is translated as CASSPARHADTQYF.

The gene calls are TRBV20-1 and TRBJ2-1; 14 bases fit TRBD2. Germline lookup yields CDR1 DFQATT and CDR2 SNEGSKA (reference sequence). There are 16 residues in the CDR3. The V gene end was trimmed by 1 base and the J gene end by 4 bases; junction bases not matched to a gene: 3. CDR3 region: CSARGGTSGGYNEQFF. DNA of the CDR3: TGCAGTGCTAGAGGCGGGACTAGCGGGGGTTACAATGAGCAGTTCTTC.

This clonotype was seen a handful of times. This chain uses TRBV3-1 with TRBJ1-5; D is unclear. This CDR3 contains 15 residues. Deletions cut 1 base from V and 4 bases from J, with 11 bases between. CDR1 is LGHDT, CDR2 YNNKEL, per germline (reference sequence). In DNA form, the CDR3 reads TGTGCCAGCAGCCAAGGGACCCCGGGTAATCAGCCCCAGCATTTT. Translating gives CASSQGTPGNQPQHF.

This clonotype has at least ten counts. This chain joins TRBV4-1 and TRBJ2-3, with 7 nucleotides matching TRBD1. V lost 3 bases to trimming and J lost 0 bases; unmatched junction nucleotides: 3. The CDR3 has 15 residues. Looked up from germline, CDR1 is MGHRA and CDR2 is YSYEKL. The CDR3 reads CASSHTGDSTDTQYF. CDR3 DNA: TGCGCCAGCAGCCACACAGGGGACAGCACAGATACGCAGTATTTT.

The J gene is TRBJ2-6, the V gene TRBV5-4, with a possible D match to TRBD1 (6 bases). Germline V lookup: CDR1 SGHNT, CDR2 YYREEE (reference sequence). The CDR3 length is 18 residues. V lost 2 bases and J lost 7, with 22 bases in between. In nucleotides, the CDR3 is TGTGCCAGCAGCTTCACGACAGGACAGATCTTTGGCGCCAACGTCCTGACTTTC. Protein product: CASSFTTGQIFGANVLTF.

CDR3 sequence reads: CASSSTKVTGLGEQFF. CDR3 DNA: TGTGCCAGCAGCTCGACAAAAGTCACAGGGTTAGGTGAGCAGTTCTTC. V gene TRBV7-9 combines with J gene TRBJ2-1, with D tentatively TRBD1 (6 bases). V was pared by 4 bases and J by 9 bases, with 22 bases between. From germline, CDR1 is SEHNR and CDR2 FQNEAQ (reference sequence). The CDR3 covers 16 residues. Based on the CDR3 plus reference TRBV7-9 and TRBJ2-1, the full variable domain is DTGVSQNPRHKITKRGQNVTFRCDPISEHNRLYWYRQTLGQGPEFLTYFQNEAQLEKSRLLSDRFSAERPKGSFSTLEIQRTEQGDSAMYLCASSSTKVTGLGEQFFGPGTRLTVL.

This chain links TRBV4-3 with TRBJ2-4; no clear D gene. Germline V gene data show CDR1 as LGHNA and CDR2 as YSLEER. The V and J ends lost 0 bases and 12 bases respectively, with 12 bases between them. The CDR3 contains 13 residues. CDR3 sequence reads: CASSQDPLGGQYF. In nucleotides, the CDR3 is TGCGCCAGCAGCCAAGATCCACTGGGTGGTCAGTACTTC.

This chain links TRBV12-3 or TRBV12-4 with TRBJ2-5, with D possibly TRBD1 on 7 matching bases. V was pared by 6 bases and J by 0 bases, with 14 bases between. The CDR3 has 15 residues. CDR3 loop: CASRGGTVYQETQYF. The CDR3, as DNA: TGTGCCAGCAGAGGAGGGACAGTGTACCAAGAGACCCAGTACTTC.

At least ten counts were recorded for this clonotype. This chain links TRBV7-2 with TRBJ1-2, with TRBD1 as a possible D gene (5 bases). CDR1 and CDR2 from the germline V gene are SGHTA and FQGNSA. There are 14 residues in the CDR3. V shed 7 bases and J shed 0 bases, with 12 bases lying between them. The DNA of the CDR3 is TGTGCCAGCACCCCCGGGACGGCTAACTATGGCTACACCTTC. Protein product: CASTPGTANYGYTF.

This clonotype showed up just once. The V call is TRBV6-2 or TRBV6-3, the J call TRBJ2-1; perhaps D is TRBD1 or TRBD2 (6 bases each). The CDR3 extends over 16 amino acids. Germline values: CDR1 MNHEY, CDR2 SVGEGT. V was trimmed by 6 bases and J by 0 bases, leaving 15 bases between them. CDR3 loop: CASSRGLKSSYNEQFF. Here the CDR3 DNA reads TGTGCCAGCAGCAGGGGACTCAAAAGCTCCTACAATGAGCAGTTCTTC.

This clonotype was detected ten times or more. The J gene is TRBJ1-5, the V gene TRBV19, with 7 nucleotides matching TRBD1. The CDR3 is 15 residues long. Germline loops: CDR1 LNHDA, CDR2 SQIVND (reference sequence). The ends lost 7 bases at V and 3 bases at J; junction bases unmatched: 9. CDR3: CASKTGTANNQPQHF. The CDR3 DNA reads TGTGCCAGTAAGACCGGGACAGCCAACAATCAGCCCCAGCATTTT.

This clonotype was seen at least ten times. V usage is TRBV20-1 and J usage is TRBJ1-1, with D maybe TRBD1 (5 bases). CDR3 length equals 16 residues. The ends were cut back, 0 bases at V and 0 bases at J, with 14 bases in the middle. Germline V gene lookup returns CDR1 DFQATT and CDR2 SNEGSKA (reference sequence). The CDR3 coding sequence is TGCAGTGCTAGAGATCCCCGGGCAGGGATGAACACTGAAGCTTTCTTT. Translated: CSARDPRAGMNTEAFF.

Only a few counts were recorded for this clonotype. This chain uses TRBV12-3 or TRBV12-4 with TRBJ1-5; D ambiguous. Trimming pared 5 bases from V and 4 bases from J, leaving 9 bases between. The CDR3 contains 13 residues. CDR3 region: CASSHGLNQPQHF. CDR3 bases: TGTGCCAGCAGTCACGGCCTAAATCAGCCCCAGCATTTT.

This clonotype has just a few counts. The J gene is TRBJ1-1, the V gene TRBV28, with TRBD1 matching 8 bases. Germline CDR1 MDHEN, CDR2 SYDVKM. The CDR3 runs 15 residues. V shed 5 bases and J 2 bases; nucleotides not matched to a gene: 7. CDR3 sequence (DNA): TGTGCCAGCAGTGCCCCGGACAGGGTCAACACTGAAGCTTTCTTT. It yields the protein CASSAPDRVNTEAFF.

At least ten counts were recorded for this clonotype. The chain links TRBV19 to TRBJ2-2; 9 bases line up with TRBD2. V shed 6 bases and J 0 bases; nucleotides not matched to a gene: 14. The CDR3 loop spans 19 amino acids. Germline V gene data show CDR1 as LNHDA and CDR2 as SQIVND (reference sequence). CDR3 coding DNA: TGTGCCAGTAGCCGTATGGGGCTAGCGGGGATCGCGAACACCGGGGAGCTGTTTTTT. As protein: CASSRMGLAGIANTGELFF.

This clonotype has a count of ten or more. The genes are TRBV9 and TRBJ2-2, with D tentatively TRBD2 (5 bases). Trimming stripped 1 base from V and 4 bases from J, with 11 bases between. Germline V gives CDR1 SGDLS, CDR2 YYNGEE. CDR3 length equals 15 residues. This CDR3 is CASSVSGSLTGELFF. The CDR3 region has the DNA TGTGCCAGCAGCGTAAGTGGGAGCCTCACCGGGGAGCTGTTTTTT.

This chain's CDR3 is CASSLARQSGYEQYF. The CDR3 region has the DNA TGTGCCAGCAGCTTAGCGCGGCAGTCCGGTTACGAGCAGTACTTC. This chain joins TRBV7-9 and TRBJ2-7, with no clear D. The V gene lost 0 bases and the J gene lost 4 bases, with 13 bases spanning the gap. CDR3 length: 15 amino acids. Germline values: CDR1 SEHNR, CDR2 FQNEAQ (reference sequence).

This chain links TRBV6-1 with TRBJ2-6, with 9 bases identical to TRBD1. In germline, CDR1 is MNHNS, CDR2 SASEGT. J was trimmed by 4 bases and V by 6 bases; bases with no gene match: 13. This CDR3 spans 18 amino acids. The CDR3 region is CASRTFGQGTRGANVLTF. Written as DNA, the CDR3 is TGTGCCAGCAGGACCTTCGGACAGGGGACGAGAGGGGCCAACGTCCTGACTTTC.

This chain joins TRBV2 and TRBJ2-1, with 13 bases aligning to TRBD2. Germline V gene lookup returns CDR1 SNHLY and CDR2 FYNNEI. There are 18 residues in the CDR3. J gave up 1 base and V 9 bases, and 12 bases lay outside the gene matches. The CDR3 DNA reads TGTGCCAGTCGAGCCGGGACTAGCGGGACTTTTTCCTACAATGAGCAGTTCTTC. It translates to CASRAGTSGTFSYNEQFF.

The CDR3 nucleotides are TGCGCCAGCAGCCGAACACTAGCGGGGGCCTTCAATGAGCAGTTCTTC. Its translation is CASSRTLAGAFNEQFF. The rearrangement links TRBV4-3 to TRBJ2-1; TRBD2 aligns across 11 bases. Germline loops: CDR1 LGHNA, CDR2 YSLEER. V shed 4 bases and J 6 bases; nucleotides not matched to a gene: 8. The CDR3 runs to 16 residues.

This chain joins TRBV12-3 or TRBV12-4 and TRBJ2-7, with 9 positions matching TRBD1. Trimming at V came to 4 bases and at J to 6 bases, leaving 1 base not matched to a gene. CDR3 length: 12 amino acids. The CDR3 protein is CASSWTGAEQYF. CDR3 nucleotide sequence: TGTGCCAGCAGTTGGACAGGGGCCGAGCAGTACTTC.

In its sample, this clonotype was seen many times. The rearrangement uses TRBV7-2 and TRBJ2-1, with D possibly TRBD2 on 5 matching bases. The germline gives CDR1 SGHTA, CDR2 FQGNSA. This CDR3 has 15 amino acids. V gave up 2 bases and J gave up 0 bases, with 8 bases separating them. The CDR3 DNA is TGTGCCAGCAGCTTAACGGGGAGCTCCTACAATGAGCAGTTCTTC. This encodes CASSLTGSSYNEQFF.